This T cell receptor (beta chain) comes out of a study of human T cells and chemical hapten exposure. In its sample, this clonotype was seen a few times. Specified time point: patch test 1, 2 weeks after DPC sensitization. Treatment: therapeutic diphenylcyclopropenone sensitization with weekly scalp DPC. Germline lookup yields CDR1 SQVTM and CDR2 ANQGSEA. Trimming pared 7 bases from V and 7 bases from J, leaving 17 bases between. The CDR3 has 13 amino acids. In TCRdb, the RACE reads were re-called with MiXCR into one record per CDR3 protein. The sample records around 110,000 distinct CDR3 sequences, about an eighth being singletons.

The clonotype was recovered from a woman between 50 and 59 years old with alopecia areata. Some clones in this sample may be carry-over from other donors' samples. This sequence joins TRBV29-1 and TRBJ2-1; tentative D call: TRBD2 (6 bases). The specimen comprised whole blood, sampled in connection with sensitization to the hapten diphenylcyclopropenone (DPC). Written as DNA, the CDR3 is TGCAGCGCCCACCGGGACTCCGAGAATGAGCAGTTCTTC. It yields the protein CSAHRDSENEQFF.